Shown below are 4 T cell receptor beta chains from a single sample sequenced in a study of OX40 agonist ivuxolimab in advanced cancers. The library was obtained by the immunoSEQ multiplex PCR assay. TCRdb retrieved this table from immuneACCESS and kept in-frame rearrangements only. Not all clones are present; in checked studies, unresolved V genes account for under half, and no reason is known for the remainder. This sample comprises roughly 60,000 clones, roughly 90% of them detected only once. Of the sample, approximately 0.44% is held by the ten largest clones. The sequencing used CD4+ or CD8+ T cells sorted from blood, collected in a trial of the OX40 agonist ivuxolimab. The receptors shown here come from an adult with an advanced solid tumor such as melanoma, head and neck, liver or kidney cancer.

The rearrangement uses TRBV27 and TRBJ2-1; 11 nucleotides align to TRBD2. CDR1 is MNHEY and CDR2 is SMNVEV in the germline V gene (reference sequence). V lost 5 bases and J lost 5; bases outside the gene matches: 8. The CDR3 is made up of 16 amino acids. The CDR3 spells CASSPIKTSGNNEQFF. CDR3 nucleotides: TGTGCCAGCAGTCCGATTAAGACTAGCGGGAACAATGAGCAGTTCTTC.

This clone has just one count. The chain recombines TRBV30 with TRBJ1-1, with D hard to call. Germline V CDR1 and CDR2: GTSNPN, SVGIG (reference sequence). With 3 bases removed from V and 5 bases from J, the gap between germline ends came to 7 bases. This CDR3 region has 11 residues. CDR3: CAWSTGTEAFF. The CDR3 DNA reads as TGTGCCTGGAGCACCGGTACTGAAGCTTTCTTT.

The chain links TRBV19 to TRBJ1-2, with unresolved D. V shed 7 bases and J shed 1 base, with 13 bases lying between them. Germline-derived CDR1 and CDR2 are LNHDA and SQIVND (reference sequence). The CDR3 contains 14 residues. As DNA, the CDR3 is TGTGCCAGTACCCCCCGATGGATTAACTATGGCTACACCTTC. It is translated as CASTPRWINYGYTF.

The CDR3 DNA sequence: TGTGCCAGTAGTATATCTAGCGGAGGCTCTAGCACAGATACGCAGTATTTT. The encoded protein is CASSISSGGSSTDTQYF. This chain connects TRBV19 to TRBJ2-3; 7 bases map to TRBD2. Trimming at V came to 2 bases and at J to 0 bases, leaving 8 bases not matched to a gene. The germline gives CDR1 LNHDA, CDR2 SQIVND (reference sequence). The length of the CDR3 is 17 residues.